This TCR beta chain is from a study of T-cell reconstitution after alpha-beta-depleted transplantation in children. A TCRbeta library incorporating unique molecular identifiers was prepared. MiXCR was run by TCRdb on the PCR reads, yielding one entry per CDR3 protein. The table has over 400,000 distinct CDR3 sequences, over 40% seen once. Deletions cut 1 base from V and 1 base from J, with 6 bases between. Germline V CDR1 and CDR2: SGHTA, FQGNSA. This CDR3 has 14 amino acids. Broader study findings: A year post-transplant, T-cell counts and diversity derived mostly from newly produced T cells.

The sample holds many counts of this clonotype. Its antigen is not known. Sequenced material: PBMCs, taken before TCRalphabeta/CD19-depleted stem cell transplant. The chain is built from TRBV7-2 and TRBJ2-3; D uncertain. This TCR derives from a girl aged 2 to 9 with aplastic anemia, due to receive a stem cell transplant. The CDR3 loop reads CASSLGPRTDTQYF. In nucleotides, the CDR3 is TGTGCCAGCAGCTTAGGTCCCCGCACAGATACGCAGTATTTT.